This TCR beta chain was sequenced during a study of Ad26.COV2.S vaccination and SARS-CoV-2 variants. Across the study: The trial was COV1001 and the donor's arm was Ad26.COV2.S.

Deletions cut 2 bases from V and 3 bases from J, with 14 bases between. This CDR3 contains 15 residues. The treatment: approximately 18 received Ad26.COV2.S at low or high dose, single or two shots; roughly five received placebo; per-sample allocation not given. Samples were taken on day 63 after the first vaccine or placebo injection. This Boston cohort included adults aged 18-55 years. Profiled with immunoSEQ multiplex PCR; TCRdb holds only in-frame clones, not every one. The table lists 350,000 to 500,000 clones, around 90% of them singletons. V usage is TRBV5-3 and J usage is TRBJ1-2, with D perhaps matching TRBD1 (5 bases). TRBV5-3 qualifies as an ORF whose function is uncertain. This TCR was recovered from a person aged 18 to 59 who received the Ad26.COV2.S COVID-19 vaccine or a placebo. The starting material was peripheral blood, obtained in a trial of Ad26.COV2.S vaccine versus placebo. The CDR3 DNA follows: TGTGCCAGAAGCTTTTTGGGCAGGGTGGACTATGGCTACACCTTC. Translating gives CARSFLGRVDYGYTF.